The 27 T cell receptor beta chains given below trace back to one sample, sequenced in a study of a mutant IDH1 vaccine in newly diagnosed glioma. These TCRs' antigens remain unknown. Using immunoSEQ multiplex PCR, the repertoire was profiled, and TCRdb retains in-frame clones only, with some absent. The repertoire holds about 94,000 clones, with approximately 89% as singletons. Noted time point: week 47, end of study. Each dose delivered 300 ug of mutant IDH1 20-mer peptide subcutaneously with imiquimod. The starting material was PBMCs, obtained from a glioma patient whose treatment included an IDH1 peptide vaccine. The receptors stem from a woman between 50 and 59 years old with glioma.

CDR3 sequence: CASGTSPDTQYF. The CDR3 DNA sequence: TGTGCCAGTGGGACTAGCCCAGATACGCAGTATTTT. The chain links TRBV27 to TRBJ2-3; 9 positions agree with TRBD2. CDR3 length: 12 residues. CDR1 and CDR2 (germline): MNHEY, SMNVEV (reference sequence). V was pared by 9 bases and J by 4 bases, with 2 bases of the junction left unmatched.

This clone was recorded a few times. The rearrangement uses TRBV5-8 and TRBJ1-5; D not resolved. Between the trimmed V and J ends, which lost 0 bases and 1 base, there was a span of 8 bases. CDR3 length: 15 residues. Germline values: CDR1 SGHTS, CDR2 YDEGEE. CDR3 coding DNA: TGTGCCAGCAGCTTGGAGGTAGGGAGCAATCAGCCCCAGCATTTT. Its protein product is CASSLEVGSNQPQHF.

The chain carries TRBV5-6 and TRBJ1-5; TRBD1 matches at 7 bases. CDR1 is SGHDT and CDR2 is YYEEEE in the germline V gene. CDR3 length equals 18 residues. Unmatched junction bases numbered 14, after V lost 0 bases and J lost 5 bases. The CDR3 region has the DNA TGTGCCAGCAGCTTGGCGGTCGGAACAGGGGACCCCGATCAGCCCCAGCATTTT. Amino acid sequence: CASSLAVGTGDPDQPQHF.

This rearrangement joins TRBV19 to TRBJ2-2, with D unclear. This CDR3 has 15 amino acids. Trimming took 2 bases from V and 0 from J, leaving 7 bases between them. Per the germline V gene, CDR1 is LNHDA and CDR2 is SQIVND (reference sequence). The DNA of the CDR3 is TGTGCCAGTAGTATACAGGACCCGAACACCGGGGAGCTGTTTTTT. Translated: CASSIQDPNTGELFF. Full variable domain (rest looked up from reference TRBV19 and TRBJ2-2): DGGITQSPKYLFRKEGQNVTLSCEQNLNHDAMYWYRQDPGQGLRLIYYSQIVNDFQKGDIAEGYSVSREKKESFPLTVTSAQKNPTAFYLCASSIQDPNTGELFFGEGSRLTVL.

The chain recombines TRBV10-3 with TRBJ2-5, with 8 bases aligning to TRBD1. Losses at the gene ends were 6 bases for V and 3 bases for J; bases not matched to a gene: 6. This CDR3 comprises 14 residues. Germline-derived CDR1 and CDR2 are ENHRY and SYGVKD. For the CDR3, the DNA is TGTGCCATCAGCGGGACAGGACGAGAAGAGACCCAGTACTTC. Amino acid sequence: CAISGTGREETQYF.

In its sample, this clone was seen once. The chain is built from TRBV5-6 and TRBJ1-5; D perhaps matches TRBD1 (5 bases). Germline lookup yields CDR1 SGHDT and CDR2 YYEEEE. Trimming shortened V by 4 bases and J by 10 bases, and 18 bases separated the two germline ends. The CDR3 length is 14 residues. In DNA, the CDR3 is TGTGCCAGCAGCGTTTTAAACCTAGGGGACCCCCAGCATTTT. This encodes CASSVLNLGDPQHF.

The CDR3 loop is CASSLASGRASDTQYF. For the CDR3, the DNA is TGCGCCAGCAGCTTGGCTAGCGGGAGGGCCTCAGATACGCAGTATTTT. The chain combines TRBV5-1 with TRBJ2-3; 12 bases agree with TRBD2. Germline values: CDR1 SGHRS, CDR2 YFSETQ. J was trimmed by 4 bases and V by 0 bases; bases with no gene match: 3. The CDR3 extends over 16 amino acids.

The CDR3 nucleotides read TGTGCCAGAAGCGTTATGGCCCAAGAGACCCAGTACTTC. Translation gives CARSVMAQETQYF. This rearrangement joins TRBV7-5 to TRBJ2-5; the DNA was not compared with TRBD1, the D call given in the table. TRBV7-5 is a documented pseudogene. The CDR3 has 13 amino acids.

The V and J genes are TRBV19 and TRBJ2-7; the D gene is possibly TRBD2 (6 bases). V was clipped by 3 bases and J by 3 bases, with 15 bases between them. This CDR3 has 15 residues. CDR1 and CDR2 from the germline V gene are LNHDA and SQIVND (reference sequence). The CDR3 region is CASSILSGSYYEQYF. For the CDR3, the DNA is TGTGCCAGTAGTATTTTGTCCGGGAGTTACTACGAGCAGTACTTC.

The chain is built from TRBV9 and TRBJ2-3; TRBD2 matches 9 bases. Germline CDR1 reads SGDLS; CDR2 reads YYNGEE. Trimming cost V 2 bases and J 2 bases; bases outside gene matches: 3. The CDR3 has 15 amino acids. CDR3 sequence reads: CASSVRLADTDTQYF. In nucleotides, the CDR3 is TGTGCCAGCAGCGTTCGACTAGCGGACACAGATACGCAGTATTTT.

V usage is TRBV18 and J usage is TRBJ2-7; D perhaps matches TRBD1 (5 bases). The length of the CDR3 is 14 residues. CDR1 and CDR2 from the germline V gene are KGHSH and LQKENI. V lost 1 base and J 4 bases, leaving 11 bases between the germline ends. The CDR3 loop reads CASSPQGPGYEQYF. CDR3 DNA sequence: TGTGCCAGCTCACCACAGGGGCCCGGGTACGAGCAGTACTTC.

This clone is a singleton in its sample. The chain recombines TRBV28 with TRBJ2-7; a weak D match, TRBD2 (6 bases). Between the trimmed V and J ends, which lost 3 bases and 0 bases, there was a span of 9 bases. The length of the CDR3 is 14 residues. CDR1 MDHEN and CDR2 SYDVKM come from the germline V gene. Here the CDR3 DNA reads TGTGCCAGCAGTTTTCTGGAGGGCTCCTACGAGCAGTACTTC. This codes for CASSFLEGSYEQYF.

The sample holds a few counts of this clone. The chain links TRBV7-9 to TRBJ1-5; TRBD1 might be the D (6 bases). Germline assignment: CDR1 SEHNR and CDR2 FQNEAQ (reference sequence). The CDR3 consists of 15 residues. V was cut by 2 bases and J by 5 bases, with 13 bases left in between. CDR3 sequence (DNA): TGTGCCAGCAGCTTAACCGGGGGCGCAGATCAGCCCCAGCATTTT. Translating it yields CASSLTGGADQPQHF.

The chain is built from TRBV6-1 and TRBJ1-2; TRBD1 agrees at 8 bases. The V gene end was trimmed by 4 bases and the J gene end by 4 bases; junction bases not matched to a gene: 11. Germline V gene lookup returns CDR1 MNHNS and CDR2 SASEGT. The CDR3 contains 16 residues. The CDR3 spells CASSAFQGAQGYGYTF. The DNA of the CDR3 is TGTGCCAGCAGTGCATTCCAGGGGGCGCAAGGCTATGGCTACACCTTC.

The rearrangement links TRBV5-8 to TRBJ2-7; 9 nucleotides line up with TRBD1. V shed 2 bases, J shed 2 bases, and the junction held 2 bases outside the gene matches. Germline V gene data show CDR1 as SGHTS and CDR2 as YDEGEE. This CDR3 is built from 14 residues. The CDR3 protein is CASSLQGAPYEQYF. The CDR3 region has the DNA TGTGCCAGCAGCTTACAGGGGGCCCCCTACGAGCAGTACTTC. The full variable domain, in which reference TRBV5-8 and TRBJ2-7 provide the parts outside the CDR3, is EAGVTQSPTHLIKTRGQQATLRCSPISGHTSVYWYQQALGLGLQFLLWYDEGEERNRGNFPPRFSGRQFPNYSSELNVNALELEDSALYLCASSLQGAPYEQYFGPGTRLTVT.

The chain carries TRBV13 and TRBJ2-5, with 8 bases that match TRBD2. There are 16 residues in the CDR3. Looked up from germline, CDR1 is PRHDT and CDR2 is FYEKMQ (reference sequence). The V gene end was trimmed by 2 bases and the J gene end by 5 bases; junction bases not matched to a gene: 10. CDR3 in DNA: TGTGCCAGCAGCTTAACCCCCCGGGGGGGCCGCGAGACCCAGTACTTC. Protein product: CASSLTPRGGRETQYF.

The chain couples TRBV9 to TRBJ2-1; D may correspond to TRBD1 or TRBD2 (6 bases each). V shed 3 bases and J shed 8 bases, with 9 bases lying between them. Looked up from germline, CDR1 is SGDLS and CDR2 is YYNGEE. CDR3 length: 12 residues. CDR3 protein: CASSEGGYEQFF. The CDR3 DNA is TGTGCCAGCAGCGAAGGGGGGTATGAGCAGTTCTTC.

The V and J genes are TRBV7-9 and TRBJ2-5; 7 bases map to TRBD1. The CDR3 is 15 residues long. The germline CDR1 and CDR2 sequences are SEHNR and FQNEAQ (reference sequence). The trim removed 3 bases at V and 5 bases at J, leaving 9 bases unmatched. CDR3 sequence reads: CASSLRQGVLETQYF. The CDR3 bases are TGTGCCAGCAGCTTGAGACAGGGAGTATTGGAGACCCAGTACTTC.

The J gene is TRBJ2-1, the V gene TRBV5-1; weak D call: TRBD1 (6 bases). The length of the CDR3 is 15 residues. V shed 1 base and J shed 7 bases, with 15 bases lying between them. From germline, CDR1 is SGHRS and CDR2 YFSETQ. The CDR3 sequence is CASSLTPAGANEQFF. The CDR3 DNA reads TGCGCCAGCAGCTTGACGCCCGCAGGGGCGAATGAGCAGTTCTTC.

J is TRBJ2-3 and V is TRBV7-8; 14 bases fit TRBD2. Germline CDR1 and CDR2: SGHVS and FQNEAQ. Trimming removed 5 bases from V and 7 bases from J; junction bases left unmatched: 8. The CDR3 is 16 residues long. The CDR3 protein is CASSTGTSGSVYTQYF. CDR3 bases: TGTGCCAGCAGCACCGGGACTAGCGGGAGTGTGTATACGCAGTATTTT.

The chain recombines TRBV28 with TRBJ1-6, with TRBD1 as a possible D gene (6 bases). Trimming removed 6 bases at V and 4 bases at J, with 10 bases between. Germline-derived CDR1 and CDR2 are MDHEN and SYDVKM. There are 14 residues in the CDR3. The CDR3 DNA is TGTGCCAGCAGAGGACAGATTTATAATTCACCCCTCCACTTT. Translation gives CASRGQIYNSPLHF.

The chain joins TRBV11-2 to TRBJ2-7; TRBD2 is a possible D gene (5 bases). There are 12 residues in the CDR3. Germline V gives CDR1 SGHAT, CDR2 FQNNGV. Trimming shortened V by 5 bases and J by 4 bases, and 9 bases separated the two germline ends. Here the CDR3 reads CASSPGGYEQYF. In nucleotides, the CDR3 is TGTGCCAGCAGCCCGGGCGGGTACGAGCAGTACTTC.

This clone turned up a few times. The chain is built from TRBV5-4 and TRBJ1-1, with D unresolved. Trimming took off 5 bases at V and 5 bases at J, with 19 bases between the two ends. CDR3 length equals 15 residues. The germline V gene encodes CDR1 SGHNT and CDR2 YYREEE (reference sequence). This CDR3 reads CASSLGGPIRTEAFF. DNA for the CDR3: TGTGCCAGCAGTCTGGGAGGGCCAATAAGGACTGAAGCTTTCTTT. Filled out from reference TRBV5-4 and TRBJ1-1, the complete variable domain reads ETGVTQSPTHLIKTRGQQVTLRCSSQSGHNTVSWYQQALGQGPQFIFQYYREEENGRGNFPPRFSGLQFPNYSSELNVNALELDDSALYLCASSLGGPIRTEAFFGQGTRLTVV.

The sample holds one count of this clone. This chain connects TRBV5-1 to TRBJ2-3; TRBD2 matches at 8 bases. The CDR3 consists of 15 residues. Germline values: CDR1 SGHRS, CDR2 YFSETQ. V was pared by 4 bases and J by 2 bases, with 6 bases of the junction left unmatched. In nucleotides, the CDR3 is TGCGCCAGCAGCGGTTCACTAGCGGACACAGATACGCAGTATTTT. It encodes CASSGSLADTDTQYF.

This chain connects TRBV6-5 to TRBJ2-1; D is possibly TRBD1 (6 bases). This CDR3 spans 14 amino acids. Germline V lookup: CDR1 MNHEY, CDR2 SVGAGI. V lost 7 bases and J lost 3, with 13 bases in between. DNA of the CDR3: TGTGCCAGCAAGTATGGGACAAGCTACAATGAGCAGTTCTTC. It specifies CASKYGTSYNEQFF.

J is TRBJ1-1 and V is TRBV10-1; 12 bases agree with TRBD1. CDR1 is WNHNN and CDR2 is SYGVQD in the germline V gene (reference sequence). J lost 3 bases, V lost 7 bases, and 9 bases had no gene match. CDR3 size: 16 residues. DNA of the CDR3: TGCGCCAGCAAGCCGGGACAGGGGGCAGGGGACACTGAAGCTTTCTTT. It encodes CASKPGQGAGDTEAFF.

The V call is TRBV7-3, the J call TRBJ1-1; D ambiguous. This CDR3 region has 16 residues. Germline V gene data show CDR1 as SGHTA and CDR2 as FQGTGA. Trimming took 5 bases from V and 1 from J, leaving 17 bases between them. DNA for the CDR3: TGTGCCAGCAGCCCTACCCGCGTAGGGCGGAACACTGAAGCTTTCTTT. Translating gives CASSPTRVGRNTEAFF.